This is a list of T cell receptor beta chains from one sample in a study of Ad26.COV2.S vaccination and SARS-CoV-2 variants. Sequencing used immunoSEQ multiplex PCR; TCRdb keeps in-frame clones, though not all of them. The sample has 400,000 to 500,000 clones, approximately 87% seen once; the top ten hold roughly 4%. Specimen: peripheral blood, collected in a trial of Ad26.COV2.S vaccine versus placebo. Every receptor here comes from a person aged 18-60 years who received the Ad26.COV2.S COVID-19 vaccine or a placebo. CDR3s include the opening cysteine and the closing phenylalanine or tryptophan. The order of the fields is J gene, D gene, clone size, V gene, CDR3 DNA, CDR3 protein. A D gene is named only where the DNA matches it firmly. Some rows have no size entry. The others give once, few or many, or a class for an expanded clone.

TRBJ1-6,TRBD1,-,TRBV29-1,TGCAGCGTTCAGACAGGGGGGGATTCACCCCTCCACTTT,CSVQTGGDSPLHF
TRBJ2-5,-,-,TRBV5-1,TGCGCCAGCAGCGTAGCAGCAACAGAGACCCAGTACTTC,CASSVAATETQYF
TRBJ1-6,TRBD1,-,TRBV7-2,TGTGCCAGCAGCTGGGTTACGGGACAGGACTCACCCCTCCACTTT,CASSWVTGQDSPLHF
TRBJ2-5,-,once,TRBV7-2,TGTGCCAGCAGCTCATACAGGGGAGGGACCCAGTACTTC,CASSSYRGGTQYF
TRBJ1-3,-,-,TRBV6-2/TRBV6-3,TGTGCCAGCAGTCCGGACCGGGGGGCGACGGGAAACACCATATATTTT,CASSPDRGATGNTIYF
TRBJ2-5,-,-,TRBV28,TGTGCCAGCCAGCTAATGGGGGGACAGCAAGAGACCCAGTACTTC,CASQLMGGQQETQYF
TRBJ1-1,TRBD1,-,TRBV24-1,TGTGCCACCAGTGCGCAGGGGGGCACTGAAGCTTTCTTT,CATSAQGGTEAFF
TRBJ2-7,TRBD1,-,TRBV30,TGTGCCTGGAGTGTAGGGAACAGGGGCTACGAGCAGTACTTC,CAWSVGNRGYEQYF
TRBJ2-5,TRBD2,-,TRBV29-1,TGCAGCGTTGCCGGGACTACCCAAGAGACCCAGTACTTC,CSVAGTTQETQYF
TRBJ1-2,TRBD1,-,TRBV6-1,TGTGCCAGCAGTGGCCAGGGGACAGGGGGCGACTATGGCTACACCTTC,CASSGQGTGGDYGYTF
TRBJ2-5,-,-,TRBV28,TGTGCCAGCAGTCCTCGTACGGTCCAAGAGACCCAGTACTTC,CASSPRTVQETQYF
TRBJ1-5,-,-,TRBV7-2,TGTGCCAGCAGCACTTACCAGTACAGCAATCAGCCCCAGCATTTT,CASSTYQYSNQPQHF
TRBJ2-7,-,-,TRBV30,TGTGCCTGGAGGGATGTGGGCGGTCGGGGGTTAGAGCAGTACTTC,CAWRDVGGRGLEQYF
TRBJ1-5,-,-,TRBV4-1,TGCGCCAGCAGCGCCCGTCTGGATAGCAATCAGCCCCAGCATTTT,CASSARLDSNQPQHF
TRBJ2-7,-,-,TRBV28,TGTGCCAGCAGTCGATTGGGGATTTACGAGCAGTACTTC,CASSRLGIYEQYF
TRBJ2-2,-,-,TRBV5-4,TGTGCCAGCAGCATACAACTCGTGGGCGGGGAGCTGTTTTTT,CASSIQLVGGELFF
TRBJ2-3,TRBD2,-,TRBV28,TGTGCCAGCAGTTTGACCTCTAGCGGGGGATTCACAGATACGCAGTATTTT,CASSLTSSGGFTDTQYF